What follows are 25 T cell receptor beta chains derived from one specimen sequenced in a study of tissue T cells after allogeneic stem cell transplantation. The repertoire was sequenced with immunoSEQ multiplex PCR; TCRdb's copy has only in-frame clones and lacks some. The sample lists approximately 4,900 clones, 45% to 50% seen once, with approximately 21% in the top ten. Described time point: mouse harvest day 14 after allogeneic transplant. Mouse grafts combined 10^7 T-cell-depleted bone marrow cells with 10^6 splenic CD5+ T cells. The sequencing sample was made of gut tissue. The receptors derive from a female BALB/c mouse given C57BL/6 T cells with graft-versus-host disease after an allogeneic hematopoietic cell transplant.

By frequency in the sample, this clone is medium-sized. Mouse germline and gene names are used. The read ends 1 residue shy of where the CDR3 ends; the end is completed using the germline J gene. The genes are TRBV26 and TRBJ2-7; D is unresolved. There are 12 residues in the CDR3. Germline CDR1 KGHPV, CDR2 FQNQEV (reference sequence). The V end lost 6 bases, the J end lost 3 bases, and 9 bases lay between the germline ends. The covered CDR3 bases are TGTGCCAGCAGCCGGGCTTTCTATGAACAGTAC. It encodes CASSRAFYEQY. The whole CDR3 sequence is CASSRAFYEQYF.

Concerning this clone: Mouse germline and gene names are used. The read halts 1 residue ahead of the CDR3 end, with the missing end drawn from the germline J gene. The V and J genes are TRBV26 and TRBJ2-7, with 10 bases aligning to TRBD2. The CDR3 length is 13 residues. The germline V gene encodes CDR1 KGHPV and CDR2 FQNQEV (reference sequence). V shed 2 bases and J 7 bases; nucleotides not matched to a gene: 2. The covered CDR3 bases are TGTGCCAGCAGTCTGGGACTGGGGGAGGAACAGTAC. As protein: CASSLGLGEEQY. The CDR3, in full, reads CASSLGLGEEQYF.

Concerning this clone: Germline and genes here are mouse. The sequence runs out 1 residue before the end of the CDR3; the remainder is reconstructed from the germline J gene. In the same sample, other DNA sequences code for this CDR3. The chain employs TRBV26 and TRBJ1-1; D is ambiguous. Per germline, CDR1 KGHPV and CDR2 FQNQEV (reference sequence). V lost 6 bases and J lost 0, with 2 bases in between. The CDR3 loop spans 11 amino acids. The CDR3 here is CASSQNTEVFF. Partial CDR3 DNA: TGTGCCAGCAGCCAGAACACAGAAGTCTTC.

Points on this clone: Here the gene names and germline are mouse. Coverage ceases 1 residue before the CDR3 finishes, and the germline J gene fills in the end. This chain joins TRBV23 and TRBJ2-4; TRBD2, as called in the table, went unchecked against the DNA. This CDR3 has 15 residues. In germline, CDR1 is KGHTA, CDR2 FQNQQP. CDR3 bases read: TGCTCCAGCAGTCAATCCCTGGGCCGTCAAAACACCTTGTAC. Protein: CSSSQSLGRQNTLY. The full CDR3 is CSSSQSLGRQNTLYF.

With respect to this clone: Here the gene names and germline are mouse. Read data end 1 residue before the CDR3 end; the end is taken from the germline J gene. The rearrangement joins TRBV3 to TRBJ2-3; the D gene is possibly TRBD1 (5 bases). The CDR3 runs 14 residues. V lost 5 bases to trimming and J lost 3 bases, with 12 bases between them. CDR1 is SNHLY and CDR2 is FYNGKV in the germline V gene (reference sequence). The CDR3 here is CASSPAGKAETLYF. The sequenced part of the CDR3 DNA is TGTGCCAGCAGCCCTGCAGGGAAGGCAGAAACGCTGTAT.

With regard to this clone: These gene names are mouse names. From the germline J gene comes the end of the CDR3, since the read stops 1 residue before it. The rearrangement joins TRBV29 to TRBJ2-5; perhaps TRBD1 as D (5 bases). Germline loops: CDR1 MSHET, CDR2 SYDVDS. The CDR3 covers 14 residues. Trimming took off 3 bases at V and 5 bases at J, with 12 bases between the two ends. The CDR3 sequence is CASSFRQGRDTQYF. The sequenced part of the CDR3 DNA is TGTGCTAGCAGTTTTCGGCAGGGAAGAGACACCCAGTAC.

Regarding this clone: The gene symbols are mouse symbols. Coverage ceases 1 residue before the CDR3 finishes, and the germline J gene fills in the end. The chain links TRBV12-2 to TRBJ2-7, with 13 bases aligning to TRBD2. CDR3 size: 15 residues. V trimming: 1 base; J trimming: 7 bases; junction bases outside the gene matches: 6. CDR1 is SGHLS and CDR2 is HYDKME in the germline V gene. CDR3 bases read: TGTGCCAGCTCTCTGGGACTGGGGGGGGCCCTGGAACAGTAC. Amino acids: CASSLGLGGALEQY. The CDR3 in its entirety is CASSLGLGGALEQYF. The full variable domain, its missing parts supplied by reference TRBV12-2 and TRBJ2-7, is NSGVVQSPRYIIKGKGERSILKCIPISGHLSVAWYQQTQGQELKFFIQHYDKMERDKGNLPSRFSVQQFDDYHSEMNMSALELEDSAVYFCASSLGLGGALEQYFGPGTRLTVL.

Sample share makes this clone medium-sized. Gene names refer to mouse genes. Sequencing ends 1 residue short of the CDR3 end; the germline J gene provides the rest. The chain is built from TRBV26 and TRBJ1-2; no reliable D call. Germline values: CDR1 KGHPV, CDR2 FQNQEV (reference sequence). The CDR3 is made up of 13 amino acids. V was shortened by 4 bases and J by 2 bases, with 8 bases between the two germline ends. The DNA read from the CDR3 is TGTGCCAGCAGTCCCCAGATTAACTCCGACTACACC. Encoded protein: CASSPQINSDYT. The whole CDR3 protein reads CASSPQINSDYTF. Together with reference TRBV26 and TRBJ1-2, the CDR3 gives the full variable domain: NSKVIQTPRYLVKGQGQKAKMRCIPEKGHPVVFWYQQNKNNEFKFLINFQNQEVLQQIDMTEKRFSAECPSNSPCSLEIQSSEAGDSALYLCASSPQINSDYTFGSGTRLLVI.

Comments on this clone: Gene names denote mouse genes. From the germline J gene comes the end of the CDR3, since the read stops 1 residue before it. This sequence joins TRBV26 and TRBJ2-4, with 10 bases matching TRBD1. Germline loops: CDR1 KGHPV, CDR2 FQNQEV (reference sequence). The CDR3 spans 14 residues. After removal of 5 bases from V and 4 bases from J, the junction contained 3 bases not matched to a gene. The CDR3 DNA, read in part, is TGTGCCAGCAGTAGCGGGACAGGGGAAAACACCTTGTAC. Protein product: CASSSGTGENTLY. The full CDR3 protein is CASSSGTGENTLYF.

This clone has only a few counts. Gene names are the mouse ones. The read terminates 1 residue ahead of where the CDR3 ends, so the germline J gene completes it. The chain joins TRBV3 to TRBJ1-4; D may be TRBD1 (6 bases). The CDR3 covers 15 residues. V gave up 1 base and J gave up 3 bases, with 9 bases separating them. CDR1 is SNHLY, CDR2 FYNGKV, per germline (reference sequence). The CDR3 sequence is CASSLGGQTNERLFF. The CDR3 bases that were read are TGTGCCAGCAGCTTAGGGGGACAAACCAACGAAAGATTATTT.

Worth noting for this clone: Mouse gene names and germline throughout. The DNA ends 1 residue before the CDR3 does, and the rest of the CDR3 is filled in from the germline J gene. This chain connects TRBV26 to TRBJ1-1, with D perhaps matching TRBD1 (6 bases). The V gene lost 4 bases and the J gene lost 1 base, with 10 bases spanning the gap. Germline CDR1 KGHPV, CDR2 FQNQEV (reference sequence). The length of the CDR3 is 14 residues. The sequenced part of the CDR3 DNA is TGTGCCAGCAGTCGCGGGACAAGAAACACAGAAGTCTTC. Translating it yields CASSRGTRNTEVF. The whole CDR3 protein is CASSRGTRNTEVFF.

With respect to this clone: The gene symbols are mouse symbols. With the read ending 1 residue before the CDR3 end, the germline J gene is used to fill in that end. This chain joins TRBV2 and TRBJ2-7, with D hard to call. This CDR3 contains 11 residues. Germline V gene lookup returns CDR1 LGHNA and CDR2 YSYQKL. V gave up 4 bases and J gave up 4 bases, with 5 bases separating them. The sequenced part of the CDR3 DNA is TGTGCCAGCAGCCCCCAGTATGAACAGTAC. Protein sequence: CASSPQYEQY. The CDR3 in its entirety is CASSPQYEQYF.

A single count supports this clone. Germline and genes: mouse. Partial CDR3 DNA: TGTGCCAGCTCTCTCGGGACTGGGGGGGCAGACACCCAGTAC. Translating it yields CASSLGTGGADTQY. In full, the CDR3 is CASSLGTGGADTQYF. The rearrangement links TRBV12-2 to TRBJ2-5; 14 positions match TRBD2. Sequencing ends 1 residue short of the CDR3 end; the germline J gene provides the rest. Germline CDR1 is SGHLS and CDR2 is HYDKME. V trimming: 0 bases; J trimming: 5 bases; junction bases outside the gene matches: 0. This CDR3 region has 15 residues.

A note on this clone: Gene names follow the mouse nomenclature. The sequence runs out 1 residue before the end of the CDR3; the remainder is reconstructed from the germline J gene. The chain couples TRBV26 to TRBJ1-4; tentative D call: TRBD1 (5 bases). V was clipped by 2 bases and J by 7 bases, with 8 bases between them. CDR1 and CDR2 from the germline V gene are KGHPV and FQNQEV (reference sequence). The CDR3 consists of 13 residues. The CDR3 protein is CASSLGGSERLFF. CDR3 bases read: TGTGCCAGCAGTCTGGGGGGGAGCGAAAGATTATTT.

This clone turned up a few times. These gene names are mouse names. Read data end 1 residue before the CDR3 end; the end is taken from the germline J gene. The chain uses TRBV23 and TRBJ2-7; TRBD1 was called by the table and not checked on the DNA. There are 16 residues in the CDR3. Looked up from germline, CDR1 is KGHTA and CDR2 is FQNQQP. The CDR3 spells CSSSHRDTRSSYEQYF. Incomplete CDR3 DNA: TGCTCCAGCAGTCACCGGGACACCAGGAGCTCCTATGAACAGTAC.

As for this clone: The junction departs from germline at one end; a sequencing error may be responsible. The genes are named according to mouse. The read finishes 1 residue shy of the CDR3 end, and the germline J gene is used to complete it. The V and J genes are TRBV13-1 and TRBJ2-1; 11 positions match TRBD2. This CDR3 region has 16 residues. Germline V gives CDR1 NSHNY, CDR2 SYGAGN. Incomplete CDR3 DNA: TGTGCCAGCGGTGATGCCGGGACTGGGGGTTATGCTGAGCAGTTC. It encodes CASGDAGTGGYAEQF. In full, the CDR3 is CASGDAGTGGYAEQFF.

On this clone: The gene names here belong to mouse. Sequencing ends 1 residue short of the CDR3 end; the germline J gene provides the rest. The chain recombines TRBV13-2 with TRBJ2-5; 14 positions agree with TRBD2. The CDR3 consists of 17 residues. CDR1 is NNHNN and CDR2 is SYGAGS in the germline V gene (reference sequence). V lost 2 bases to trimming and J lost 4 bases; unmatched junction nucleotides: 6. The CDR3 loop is CASGDSGLGGRKDTQYF. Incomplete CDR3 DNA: TGTGCCAGCGGTGACTCGGGACTGGGGGGGCGCAAAGACACCCAGTAC.

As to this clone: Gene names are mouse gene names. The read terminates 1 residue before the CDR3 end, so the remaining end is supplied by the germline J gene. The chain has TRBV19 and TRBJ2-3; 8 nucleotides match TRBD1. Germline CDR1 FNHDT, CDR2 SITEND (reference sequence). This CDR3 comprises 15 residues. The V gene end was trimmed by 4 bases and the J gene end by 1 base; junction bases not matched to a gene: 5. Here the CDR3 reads CASSRTGHGAETLYF. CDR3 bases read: TGTGCCAGCAGTCGGACAGGGCATGGTGCAGAAACGCTGTAT. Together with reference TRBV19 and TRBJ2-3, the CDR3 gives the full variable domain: GGIITQTPKFLIGQEGQKLTLKCQQNFNHDTMYWYRQDSGKGLRLIYYSITENDLQKGDLSEGYDASREKKSSFSLTVTSAQKNEMAVFLCASSRTGHGAETLYFGSGTRLTVL.

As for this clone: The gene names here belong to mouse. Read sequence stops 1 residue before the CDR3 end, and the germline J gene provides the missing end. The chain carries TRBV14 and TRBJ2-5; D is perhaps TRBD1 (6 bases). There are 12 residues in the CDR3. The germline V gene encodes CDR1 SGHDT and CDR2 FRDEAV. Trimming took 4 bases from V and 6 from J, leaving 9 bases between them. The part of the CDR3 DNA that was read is TGTGCCAGCAGTCAGGGGAGGGACACCCAGTAC. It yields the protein CASSQGRDTQY. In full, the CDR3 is CASSQGRDTQYF.

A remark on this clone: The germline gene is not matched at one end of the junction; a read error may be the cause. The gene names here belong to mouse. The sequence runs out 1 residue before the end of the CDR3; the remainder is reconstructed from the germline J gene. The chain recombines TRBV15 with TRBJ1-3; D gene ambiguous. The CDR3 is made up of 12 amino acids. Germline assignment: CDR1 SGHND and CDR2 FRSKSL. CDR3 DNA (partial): TGCGCCAGCAGACCTGATAATTCGCCCCTCTAT. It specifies CASRPDNSPLY. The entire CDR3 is CASRPDNSPLYF.

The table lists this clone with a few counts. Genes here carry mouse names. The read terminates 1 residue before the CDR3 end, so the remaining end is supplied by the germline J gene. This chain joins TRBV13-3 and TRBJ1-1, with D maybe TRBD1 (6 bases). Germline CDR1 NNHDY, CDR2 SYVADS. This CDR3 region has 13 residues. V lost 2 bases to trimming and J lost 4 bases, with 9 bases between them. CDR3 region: CASSERGITEVFF. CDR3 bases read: TGTGCCAGCAGTGAAAGGGGGATCACAGAAGTCTTC.

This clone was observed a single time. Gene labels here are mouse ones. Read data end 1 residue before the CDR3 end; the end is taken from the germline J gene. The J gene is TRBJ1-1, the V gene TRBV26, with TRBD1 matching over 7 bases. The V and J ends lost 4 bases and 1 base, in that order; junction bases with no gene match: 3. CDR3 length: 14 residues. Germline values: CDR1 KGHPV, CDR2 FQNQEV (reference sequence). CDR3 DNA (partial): TGTGCCAGCAGTCAGGGACAGAGAAACACAGAAGTCTTC. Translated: CASSQGQRNTEVF. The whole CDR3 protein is CASSQGQRNTEVFF.

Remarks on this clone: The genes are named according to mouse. The CDR3: CASSLGQGANERLFF. Incomplete CDR3 DNA: TGTGCCAGCAGTCTGGGACAGGGCGCCAACGAAAGATTATTT. V and J are TRBV26 and TRBJ1-4, with 8 nucleotides matching TRBD1. The CDR3 end lies 1 residue beyond the end of the read and is filled in from the germline J gene. This CDR3 has 15 residues. V dropped 2 bases and J dropped 3; count of bases not matched to a gene: 2. Germline V CDR1 and CDR2: KGHPV, FQNQEV (reference sequence).

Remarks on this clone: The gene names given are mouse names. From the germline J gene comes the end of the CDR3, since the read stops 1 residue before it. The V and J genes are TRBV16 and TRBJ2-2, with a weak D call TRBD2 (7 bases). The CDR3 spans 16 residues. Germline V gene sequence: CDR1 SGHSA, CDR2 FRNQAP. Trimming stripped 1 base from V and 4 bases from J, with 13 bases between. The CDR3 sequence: CASSLALGATTGQLYF. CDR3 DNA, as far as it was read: TGTGCAAGCAGCTTAGCTCTGGGGGCCACCACCGGGCAGCTCTAC.

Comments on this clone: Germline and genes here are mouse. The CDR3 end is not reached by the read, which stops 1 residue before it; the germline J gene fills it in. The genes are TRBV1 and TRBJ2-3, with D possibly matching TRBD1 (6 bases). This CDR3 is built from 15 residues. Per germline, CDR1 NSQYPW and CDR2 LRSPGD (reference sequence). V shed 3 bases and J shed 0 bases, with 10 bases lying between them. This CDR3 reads CTCSAGTSSAETLYF. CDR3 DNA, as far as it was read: TGCACCTGCAGTGCCGGGACATCTAGTGCAGAAACGCTGTAT.